This T cell receptor (beta chain) was recorded in a study of blood T cell repertoires in COVID-19. Seattle cases were enrolled at active infection and followed longitudinally. Data came from immunoSEQ multiplex PCR; TCRdb stores just in-frame clones and leaves some out. The sample includes a few hundred thousand clones, around 85% seen only once; the top ten take 0.75% to 0.95%. Sequencing was performed on peripheral blood. The clonotype originates from a human donor with COVID-19, enrolled during active disease. The donor label of this sample is uncertain.

The CDR3 loop is CASSPRDRGQETQYF. In DNA, the CDR3 is TGTGCCAGCAGTCCAAGGGACAGGGGCCAAGAGACCCAGTACTTC. This rearrangement joins TRBV6-6 to TRBJ2-5; 10 nucleotides agree with TRBD1. The CDR3 totals 15 residues. Germline CDR1 is MNHNY and CDR2 is SVGAGI (reference sequence). Trimming took 5 bases from V and 1 from J; bases not matched to a gene: 4.